These 9 T cell receptor beta chains share one sample of origin, sequenced in a study of vaccination and CD4 T cells after COVID-19. The treatment is: roughly 10-day PBMC culture with coronavirus spike peptide pools or control peptides (ViraFEST assay). An Oncomine TCR Beta short-read assay was used to sequence the DNA from cultured CD4+ T cells. TCRdb fed the PCR reads into MiXCR, producing one record per CDR3 protein. The sample includes over 10,000 distinct CDR3 sequences, 36% of them seen just once. Antigens of these TCRs are unknown. Sequences were obtained from cultured CD4+ T cells from blood. Receptors were obtained from a human donor with COVID-19.

About this clonotype: Mismatch with germline at one junction end may stem from a read error. The rearrangement uses TRBV7-7 and TRBJ2-7; D possibly corresponds to TRBD2 (6 bases). This CDR3 has 18 residues. Germline assignment: CDR1 SSHAT and CDR2 FNYEAQ (reference sequence). The CDR3 bases are TGTGCTAGCAGCTTGGGGGTTAGTGTGGGGGGTTACCTTTACGAGCAGTACTTC. Its translation: CASSLGVSVGGYLYEQYF.

This clonotype was picked up a small number of times. The V gene is TRBV2, the J gene TRBJ1-1, with D unclear. The CDR3 covers 13 residues. The germline V gene has CDR1 SNHLY and CDR2 FYNNEI. The V end was cut by 10 bases, the J end by 2 bases, with 14 bases between. CDR3 nucleotides: TGTGCCACCCAAATACGTTCCAACACTGAAGCTTTCTTT. It yields the protein CATQIRSNTEAFF.

V and J are TRBV29-1 and TRBJ2-2; D possibly corresponds to TRBD2 (5 bases). Germline V gene data show CDR1 as SQVTM and CDR2 as ANQGSEA. The CDR3 has 14 amino acids. Trimming pared 6 bases from V and 4 bases from J, leaving 15 bases between. The CDR3 nucleotides are TGCAGCGTATCTCGGGGAAGGTCCACCGGGGAGCTGTTTTTT. Translation: CSVSRGRSTGELFF.

The J gene is TRBJ2-7, the V gene TRBV4-2, with 11 nucleotides matching TRBD2. In germline, CDR1 is LGHNA, CDR2 YNFKEQ. The J segment lost 6 bases and the V segment lost 0 bases, leaving 7 bases of the junction unmatched. The CDR3 is made up of 16 amino acids. The chain's CDR3 is CASSQEASGGPGEQYF. The CDR3 region has the DNA TGTGCCAGCAGCCAAGAAGCTAGCGGGGGGCCTGGCGAGCAGTACTTC.

This rearrangement joins TRBV6-5 to TRBJ1-2; tentatively, D is TRBD1 (6 bases). The CDR3 loop spans 15 amino acids. Germline V gene data show CDR1 as MNHEY and CDR2 as SVGAGI. V dropped 2 bases and J dropped 0 bases, with 10 bases sitting between them. In DNA form, the CDR3 reads TGTGCCAGCAGTTACAGTCGGACAGCTAACTATGGCTACACCTTC. Its translation: CASSYSRTANYGYTF.

This clonotype was picked up a small number of times. This chain connects TRBV11-2 to TRBJ2-1; D may be TRBD1 (6 bases). The germline CDR1 and CDR2 sequences are SGHAT and FQNNGV. The length of the CDR3 is 14 residues. Trimming shortened V by 4 bases and J by 6 bases, and 13 bases separated the two germline ends. The CDR3 is CASSYDRIGNEQFF. DNA of the CDR3: TGTGCCAGCAGCTATGACAGGATCGGCAATGAGCAGTTCTTC.

This clonotype has more than one count but fewer than ten. This sequence joins TRBV11-3 and TRBJ1-5; D is unresolved. CDR1 SGHNT and CDR2 YENEEA come from the germline V gene. The CDR3 covers 13 residues. Deletions cut 5 bases from V and 2 bases from J, with 7 bases between. The CDR3 region is CASSDGGNQPQHF. CDR3 DNA: TGTGCCAGCAGCGACGGAGGCAATCAGCCCCAGCATTTT.

This clonotype was seen only a few times. This sequence joins TRBV7-8 and TRBJ1-3; D gene ambiguous. The ends were cut back, 1 base at V and 2 bases at J, with 9 bases in the middle. Germline V gives CDR1 SGHVS, CDR2 FQNEAQ. CDR3 length equals 15 residues. The CDR3 bases are TGTGCCAGCAGCTTAGTTTTGGGGACTGGAAACACCATATATTTT. Its protein product is CASSLVLGTGNTIYF.

The CDR3 DNA reads TGCAGTGCTAGGGGCGGGGCAGGTCGTGAAAAACTGTTTTTT. The encoded protein is CSARGGAGREKLFF. The chain recombines TRBV20-1 with TRBJ1-4; TRBD1 is a possible D gene (5 bases). CDR3 size: 14 residues. Trimming stripped 3 bases from V and 7 bases from J, with 15 bases between. Germline V lookup: CDR1 DFQATT, CDR2 SNEGSKA (reference sequence).